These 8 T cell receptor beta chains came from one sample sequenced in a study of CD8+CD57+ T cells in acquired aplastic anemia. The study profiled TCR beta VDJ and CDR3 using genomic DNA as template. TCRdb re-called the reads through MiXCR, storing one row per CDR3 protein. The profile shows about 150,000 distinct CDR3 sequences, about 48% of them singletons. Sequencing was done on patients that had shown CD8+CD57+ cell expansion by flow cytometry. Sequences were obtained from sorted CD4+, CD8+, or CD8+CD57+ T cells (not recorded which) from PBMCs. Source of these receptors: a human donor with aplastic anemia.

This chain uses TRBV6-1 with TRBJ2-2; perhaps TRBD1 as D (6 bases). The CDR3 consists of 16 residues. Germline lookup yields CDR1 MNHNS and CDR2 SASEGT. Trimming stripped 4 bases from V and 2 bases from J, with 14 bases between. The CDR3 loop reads CASSVNPGHNTGELFF. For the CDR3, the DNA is TGTGCCAGCAGTGTAAACCCGGGACATAACACCGGGGAGCTGTTTTTT.

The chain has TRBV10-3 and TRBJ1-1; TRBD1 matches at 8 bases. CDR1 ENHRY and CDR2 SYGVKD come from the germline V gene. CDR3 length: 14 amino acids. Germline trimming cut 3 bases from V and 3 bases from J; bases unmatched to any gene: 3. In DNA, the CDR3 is TGTGCCATCAGTGAAGACAGGGGATACACTGAAGCTTTCTTT. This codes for CAISEDRGYTEAFF.

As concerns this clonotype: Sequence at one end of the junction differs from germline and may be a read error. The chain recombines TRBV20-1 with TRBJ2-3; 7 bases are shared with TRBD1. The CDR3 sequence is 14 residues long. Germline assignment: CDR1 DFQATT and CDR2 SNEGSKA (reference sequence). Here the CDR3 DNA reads TGCAGTGCTGCATTGACAGGGAATCCAGATACGCAGTACTTT. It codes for CSAALTGNPDTQYF.

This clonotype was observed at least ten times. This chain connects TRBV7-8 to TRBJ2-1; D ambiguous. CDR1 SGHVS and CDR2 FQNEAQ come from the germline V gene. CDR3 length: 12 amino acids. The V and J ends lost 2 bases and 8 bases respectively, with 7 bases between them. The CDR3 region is CASSLFLHEQFF. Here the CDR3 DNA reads TGTGCCAGCAGCTTATTCCTCCATGAGCAGTTCTTC.

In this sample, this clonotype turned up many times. The CDR3 sequence is CASSHSGQGGNQPQHF. The CDR3 region has the DNA TGTGCCAGCAGCCACTCTGGACAGGGCGGCAATCAGCCCCAGCATTTT. The chain carries TRBV3-1 and TRBJ1-5, with 8 bases identical to TRBD1. V gave up 3 bases and J gave up 2 bases; unmatched junction bases: 6. Germline V gene lookup returns CDR1 LGHDT and CDR2 YNNKEL (reference sequence). The CDR3 spans 16 residues. The complete variable domain, with remaining parts taken from reference TRBV3-1 and TRBJ1-5, reads DTAVSQTPKYLVTQMGNDKSIKCEQNLGHDTMYWYKQDSKKFLKIMFSYNNKELIINETVPNRFSPKSPDKAHLNLHINSLELGDSAVYFCASSHSGQGGNQPQHFGDGTRLSIL.

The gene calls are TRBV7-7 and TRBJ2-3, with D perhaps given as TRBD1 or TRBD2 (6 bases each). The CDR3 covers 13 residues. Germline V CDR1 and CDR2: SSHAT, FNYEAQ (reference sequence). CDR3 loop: CASGGTFTDTQYF. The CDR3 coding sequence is TGTGCTAGCGGAGGGACATTCACAGATACGCAGTATTTT.

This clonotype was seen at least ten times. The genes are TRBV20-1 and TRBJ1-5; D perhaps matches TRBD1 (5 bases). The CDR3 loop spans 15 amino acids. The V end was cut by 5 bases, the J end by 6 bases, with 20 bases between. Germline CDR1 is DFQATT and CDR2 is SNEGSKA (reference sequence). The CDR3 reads CSAEPGLGPGQPQHF. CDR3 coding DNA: TGCAGTGCTGAACCGGGACTGGGTCCTGGTCAGCCCCAGCATTTT.

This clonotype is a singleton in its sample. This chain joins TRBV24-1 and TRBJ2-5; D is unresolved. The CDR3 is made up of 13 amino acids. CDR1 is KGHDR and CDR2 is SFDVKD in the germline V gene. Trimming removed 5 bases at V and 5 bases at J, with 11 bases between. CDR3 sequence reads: CATSARDGETQYF. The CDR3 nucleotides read TGTGCCACCAGTGCAAGGGATGGGGAGACCCAGTACTTC.